This TCR beta chain was sequenced for a study of low-dose radiotherapy and immunotherapy resistance in tumors. Study context: A dose of 0.5 Gy per fraction was delivered to Cohort 1 every 2 weeks, for a total of 6.5 Gy. Cyclophosphamide was given intravenously at 200 mg/m2 every two weeks, and each dose came one day before radiation and immunotherapy. The schedule for Cohort 2 used 1 Gy per fraction every two weeks, which added up to 13 Gy over 26 weeks.

Primers targeting TRAV and TRBV primed first-strand cDNA, covering alpha and beta chains. The authors amplified TCRs for roughly 20 PCR cycles with a constant-region primer and a V-primer adapter. Each CDR3 protein gets one entry after TCRdb re-called the reads with MiXCR. The table shows 60,000 to 90,000 distinct CDR3 sequences, with more than 25% occurring only once. This clonotype occurred many times. Time point described: before trial treatment. Enrollment required an advanced solid tumor negative for tumor-infiltrating lymphocytes. This TCR was recovered from a female donor with ovarian cancer. The material sequenced was PBMCs, taken before treatment.

CDR3 residues: CASSWGGRETQYF. The CDR3 DNA reads as TGTGCCAGCAGCTGGGGGGGTCGGGAGACCCAGTACTTC. V is TRBV7-2 and J is TRBJ2-5, with 7 bases that match TRBD2. The ends lost 4 bases at V and 5 bases at J; junction bases unmatched: 4. The CDR3 length is 13 residues. Per germline, CDR1 SGHTA and CDR2 FQGNSA. Supplemented by reference TRBV7-2 and TRBJ2-5, the full variable domain reads GAGVSQSPSNKVTEKGKDVELRCDPISGHTALYWYRQSLGQGLEFLIYFQGNSAPDKSGLPSDRFSAERTGGSVSTLTIQRTQQEDSAVYLCASSWGGRETQYFGPGTRLLVL.